This entry lists 10 T cell receptor beta chains sequenced from one sample in a study of cytomegalovirus exposure and HLA in healthy donors. Use of 60 Vbeta and 13 Jbeta primers characterized the PCR. The assay was immunoSEQ multiplex PCR, and TCRdb's table has in-frame clones only and misses some. This sample carries approximately 110,000 clones, with about 0.59% going to the ten biggest clones. Sequencing was carried out using PBMCs. The receptors shown here come from a man aged 50-59 years in good health and CMV-seronegative.

The CDR3 DNA reads as TGTGCCAGCAGTCACAATGCCTACGAGCAGTACTTC. This encodes CASSHNAYEQYF. The chain has TRBV25-1 and TRBJ2-7; D ambiguous. Per germline, CDR1 MGHDK and CDR2 SYGVNS. V gave up 5 bases and J gave up 2 bases, with 7 bases separating them. CDR3 length: 12 amino acids.

The chain joins TRBV14 to TRBJ1-6; no reliable D call. Germline CDR1 is SGHDN and CDR2 is FVKESK. This CDR3 is built from 13 residues. Deletions cut 0 bases from V and 8 bases from J, with 5 bases between. In DNA form, the CDR3 reads TGTGCCAGCAGCCAAGATATATATTCACCCCTCCACTTT. Amino acid sequence: CASSQDIYSPLHF.

The chain links TRBV11-2 to TRBJ1-6; D uncertain. The germline V and J ends were trimmed by 5 bases and 0 bases, with 11 bases remaining between them. The CDR3 contains 16 residues. Germline V gene data show CDR1 as SGHAT and CDR2 as FQNNGV. DNA of the CDR3: TGTGCCAGCAGCCACGGCTCTAGCTCCTATAATTCACCCCTCCACTTT. It yields the protein CASSHGSSSYNSPLHF.

The chain has TRBV11-2 and TRBJ2-1; D remains unclear. CDR3 size: 15 residues. V dropped 1 base and J dropped 5 bases, with 12 bases sitting between them. Germline assignment: CDR1 SGHAT and CDR2 FQNNGV. The CDR3 spells CASSLANRPDNEQFF. CDR3 coding DNA: TGTGCCAGCAGCTTAGCGAACAGACCCGACAATGAGCAGTTCTTC. Full variable domain (missing parts from reference TRBV11-2 and TRBJ2-1): EAGVAQSPRYKIIEKRQSVAFWCNPISGHATLYWYQQILGQGPKLLIQFQNNGVVDDSQLPKDRFSAERLKGVDSTLKIQPAKLEDSAVYLCASSLANRPDNEQFFGPGTRLTVL.

The V and J genes are TRBV9 and TRBJ2-1, with a weak D call TRBD2 (7 bases). The CDR3 is 16 residues long. Trimming removed 3 bases at V and 10 bases at J, with 23 bases between. In germline, CDR1 is SGDLS, CDR2 YYNGEE. CDR3 in amino acids: CASSEGGTLALGEQFF. The CDR3 DNA reads as TGTGCCAGCAGCGAGGGAGGGACACTGGCTTTAGGGGAGCAGTTCTTC. Full variable domain (missing parts from reference TRBV9 and TRBJ2-1): DSGVTQTPKHLITATGQRVTLRCSPRSGDLSVYWYQQSLDQGLQFLIQYYNGEERAKGNILERFSAQQFPDLHSELNLSSLELGDSALYFCASSEGGTLALGEQFFGPGTRLTVL.

The CDR3 region is CASRKLAADNEQFF. The CDR3 nucleotides read TGTGCCAGCAGGAAACTAGCGGCCGACAATGAGCAGTTCTTC. This chain joins TRBV5-4 and TRBJ2-1; 8 bases align to TRBD2. CDR3 length: 14 residues. V gave up 5 bases and J gave up 5 bases; unmatched junction bases: 6. In germline, CDR1 is SGHNT, CDR2 YYREEE (reference sequence).

The genes are TRBV4-3 and TRBJ2-1; D might be TRBD2 (6 bases). The length of the CDR3 is 16 residues. Germline-derived CDR1 and CDR2 are LGHNA and YSLEER. Trimming removed 0 bases from V and 4 bases from J, with 13 bases in between. CDR3 in amino acids: CASSQERVAVYNEQFF. CDR3 nucleotide sequence: TGCGCCAGCAGCCAAGAGCGGGTAGCGGTTTACAATGAGCAGTTCTTC.

The gene calls are TRBV5-1 and TRBJ2-1; D might be TRBD1 (6 bases). This CDR3 spans 15 amino acids. Germline lookup yields CDR1 SGHRS and CDR2 YFSETQ. Trimming shortened V by 1 base and J by 2 bases, and 10 bases separated the two germline ends. The CDR3: CASSLLQGTYNEQFF. The CDR3 coding sequence is TGCGCCAGCAGCTTGCTCCAGGGGACCTACAATGAGCAGTTCTTC.

The V gene is TRBV6-1, the J gene TRBJ1-5; 8 bases are shared with TRBD1. The CDR3 extends over 15 amino acids. V trimming: 3 bases; J trimming: 6 bases; junction bases outside the gene matches: 7. Germline-derived CDR1 and CDR2 are MNHNS and SASEGT. This chain's CDR3 is CASSDFRGRLQPQHF. CDR3 sequence (DNA): TGTGCCAGCAGTGACTTCAGGGGGCGCCTTCAGCCCCAGCATTTT.

The chain is built from TRBV7-9 and TRBJ2-7; 8 bases agree with TRBD1. CDR3 size: 14 residues. Germline CDR1 SEHNR, CDR2 FQNEAQ (reference sequence). Unmatched junction bases numbered 4, after V lost 3 bases and J lost 3 bases. The CDR3 reads CASSLGGTGYEQYF. CDR3 bases: TGTGCCAGCAGCTTGGGCGGGACAGGCTACGAGCAGTACTTC.